The 12 T cell receptor beta chains reported below all come from one sample, sequenced in a study of regulatory T cells in long-lasting Graves disease. TCR beta libraries were built with iRepertoire HTBI primers and Arm-PCR of CDR3 regions. TCRdb reanalysed the multiplex PCR reads using MiXCR and keeps one entry per CDR3 protein. The data show a few hundred thousand distinct CDR3 sequences, with about a quarter seen just once and roughly a quarter held by the top ten. Regarding time point: persistent/refractory GD, antithyroid drugs over 5 years with positive TRAb. Researchers made the TCR library from RNA that was extracted from PBMCs. The sample was peripheral blood mononuclear cells (PBMCs), taken when the disease was refractory, from a patient treated with antithyroid drugs. The receptor source for this set is a female donor with Graves disease.

At least ten counts were recorded for this clonotype. The CDR3 DNA is TGCGCCAGCAGTGAGATGGTGATGGGAAACACCATATATTTT. Its protein product is CASSEMVMGNTIYF. The chain couples TRBV10-2 to TRBJ1-3; D ambiguous. In germline, CDR1 is WSHSY, CDR2 SAAADI. The CDR3 loop spans 14 amino acids. V shed 2 bases and J shed 4 bases, with 9 bases lying between them.

The gene calls are TRBV19 and TRBJ1-5; D call uncertain. Germline CDR1 LNHDA, CDR2 SQIVND (reference sequence). This CDR3 contains 12 residues. Trimming left V 8 bases short and J 1 base short, with 6 bases between. The CDR3 loop is CASQKSNQPQHF. The CDR3 region has the DNA TGTGCCAGTCAGAAGAGCAATCAGCCCCAGCATTTT.

On this clonotype itself: This may stem from a read error, because a much larger clone lies one nucleotide away. The chain joins TRBV20-1 to TRBJ1-4; D is possibly TRBD1 (6 bases). Germline values: CDR1 DFQATT, CDR2 SNEGSKA (reference sequence). This CDR3 is built from 14 residues. The CDR3 DNA follows: TGCAGTGCTAGAGAAAGGACAGCTAATGAAAAACTGCTTTTT. This translates into CSARERTANEKLLF.

This chain links TRBV27 with TRBJ2-4; 7 positions agree with TRBD1. V lost 8 bases to trimming and J lost 1 base; unmatched junction nucleotides: 11. Germline assignment: CDR1 MNHEY and CDR2 SMNVEV (reference sequence). The CDR3 is 16 amino acids. CDR3 region: CASASTGDGAKNIQYF. Here the CDR3 DNA reads TGTGCCAGCGCGTCAACAGGGGATGGGGCCAAAAACATTCAGTACTTC.

V and J are TRBV6-1 and TRBJ2-7; the D call may be TRBD1 or TRBD2 (5 bases each). Looked up from germline, CDR1 is MNHNS and CDR2 is SASEGT. The CDR3 runs 14 residues. Trimming pared 6 bases from V and 1 base from J, leaving 13 bases between. The CDR3 region has the DNA TGTGCCAGCAGCCCTGCCTGGGGGTCCTACGAGCAGTACTTC. It translates to CASSPAWGSYEQYF.

This clonotype occurred many times. This chain joins TRBV7-2 and TRBJ2-7, with D possibly being TRBD1 (6 bases). From germline, CDR1 is SGHTA and CDR2 FQGNSA. Trimming took 5 bases from V and 1 from J, leaving 9 bases between them. The CDR3 is 13 amino acids. The CDR3 loop reads CASSPGQSYEQYF. The DNA for the CDR3 is TGTGCCAGCAGCCCCGGACAGTCCTACGAGCAGTACTTC. The variable domain in full, with the rest retrieved from reference TRBV7-2 and TRBJ2-7, is GAGVSQSPSNKVTEKGKDVELRCDPISGHTALYWYRQSLGQGLEFLIYFQGNSAPDKSGLPSDRFSAERTGGSVSTLTIQRTQQEDSAVYLCASSPGQSYEQYFGPGTRLTVT.

This clonotype was observed a few times. This clone may be a read error of a much larger clone one base away. This chain connects TRBV29-1 to TRBJ1-1; D is unresolved. Per germline, CDR1 SQVTM and CDR2 ANQGSEA. Trimming removed 0 bases from V and 3 bases from J, with 17 bases in between. The CDR3 is 16 amino acids. CDR3 sequence: CSVEDLISLMDTEAFF. The CDR3 bases are TGCAGCGTTGAAGATCTGATCAGCCTTATGGACACTGAAGCTTTCTTT.

The sample holds one count of this clonotype. V gene TRBV2 combines with J gene TRBJ2-3, with D perhaps TRBD2 (6 bases). The CDR3 is 14 residues long. With 6 bases removed from V and 4 bases from J, the gap between germline ends came to 14 bases. Germline CDR1 SNHLY, CDR2 FYNNEI. CDR3 DNA sequence: TGTGCCAGCAGGGAGTTTGCTAGCGCAGATACGCAGTATTTT. It encodes CASREFASADTQYF.

The V and J genes are TRBV7-6 and TRBJ1-1; the D is unclear. Germline loops: CDR1 SGHVS, CDR2 FNYEAQ. V lost 8 bases to trimming and J lost 3 bases, with 13 bases between them. The CDR3 is 13 amino acids. CDR3 loop: CASRTGEDTEAFF. The CDR3, as DNA: TGTGCCAGCCGCACTGGGGAGGACACTGAAGCTTTCTTT.

Only a few counts were recorded for this clonotype. The chain has TRBV20-1 and TRBJ2-5; TRBD2 aligns across 14 bases. The closer fit of TRBJ2-1 to the DNA end suggests the J call may be wrong. The CDR3 length is 15 residues. The V gene's germline CDR1 is DFQATT and CDR2 SNEGSKA (reference sequence). CDR3 sequence reads: CSASQPGLAGDEQFF. CDR3 sequence (DNA): TGCAGTGCTAGTCAACCGGGACTAGCGGGGGATGAGCAGTTCTTC.

This clonotype showed up many times. The chain recombines TRBV2 with TRBJ1-2; unclear D gene. Trimming pared 1 base from V and 3 bases from J, leaving 9 bases between. The CDR3 is 14 residues long. Germline-derived CDR1 and CDR2 are SNHLY and FYNNEI. The CDR3 bases are TGTGCCAGCAGTGAAGTTGGGGTTTACTATGGCTACACCTTC. Translated: CASSEVGVYYGYTF.

The chain's CDR3 is CASSQEGQGANYGYTF. The CDR3 nucleotides are TGCGCCAGCAGCCAAGAAGGTCAGGGCGCTAACTATGGCTACACCTTC. The chain has TRBV4-3 and TRBJ1-2, with a weak D call TRBD1 (5 bases). The CDR3 is 16 residues long. Germline-derived CDR1 and CDR2 are LGHNA and YSLEER. V was shortened by 0 bases and J by 0 bases, with 11 bases between the two germline ends.